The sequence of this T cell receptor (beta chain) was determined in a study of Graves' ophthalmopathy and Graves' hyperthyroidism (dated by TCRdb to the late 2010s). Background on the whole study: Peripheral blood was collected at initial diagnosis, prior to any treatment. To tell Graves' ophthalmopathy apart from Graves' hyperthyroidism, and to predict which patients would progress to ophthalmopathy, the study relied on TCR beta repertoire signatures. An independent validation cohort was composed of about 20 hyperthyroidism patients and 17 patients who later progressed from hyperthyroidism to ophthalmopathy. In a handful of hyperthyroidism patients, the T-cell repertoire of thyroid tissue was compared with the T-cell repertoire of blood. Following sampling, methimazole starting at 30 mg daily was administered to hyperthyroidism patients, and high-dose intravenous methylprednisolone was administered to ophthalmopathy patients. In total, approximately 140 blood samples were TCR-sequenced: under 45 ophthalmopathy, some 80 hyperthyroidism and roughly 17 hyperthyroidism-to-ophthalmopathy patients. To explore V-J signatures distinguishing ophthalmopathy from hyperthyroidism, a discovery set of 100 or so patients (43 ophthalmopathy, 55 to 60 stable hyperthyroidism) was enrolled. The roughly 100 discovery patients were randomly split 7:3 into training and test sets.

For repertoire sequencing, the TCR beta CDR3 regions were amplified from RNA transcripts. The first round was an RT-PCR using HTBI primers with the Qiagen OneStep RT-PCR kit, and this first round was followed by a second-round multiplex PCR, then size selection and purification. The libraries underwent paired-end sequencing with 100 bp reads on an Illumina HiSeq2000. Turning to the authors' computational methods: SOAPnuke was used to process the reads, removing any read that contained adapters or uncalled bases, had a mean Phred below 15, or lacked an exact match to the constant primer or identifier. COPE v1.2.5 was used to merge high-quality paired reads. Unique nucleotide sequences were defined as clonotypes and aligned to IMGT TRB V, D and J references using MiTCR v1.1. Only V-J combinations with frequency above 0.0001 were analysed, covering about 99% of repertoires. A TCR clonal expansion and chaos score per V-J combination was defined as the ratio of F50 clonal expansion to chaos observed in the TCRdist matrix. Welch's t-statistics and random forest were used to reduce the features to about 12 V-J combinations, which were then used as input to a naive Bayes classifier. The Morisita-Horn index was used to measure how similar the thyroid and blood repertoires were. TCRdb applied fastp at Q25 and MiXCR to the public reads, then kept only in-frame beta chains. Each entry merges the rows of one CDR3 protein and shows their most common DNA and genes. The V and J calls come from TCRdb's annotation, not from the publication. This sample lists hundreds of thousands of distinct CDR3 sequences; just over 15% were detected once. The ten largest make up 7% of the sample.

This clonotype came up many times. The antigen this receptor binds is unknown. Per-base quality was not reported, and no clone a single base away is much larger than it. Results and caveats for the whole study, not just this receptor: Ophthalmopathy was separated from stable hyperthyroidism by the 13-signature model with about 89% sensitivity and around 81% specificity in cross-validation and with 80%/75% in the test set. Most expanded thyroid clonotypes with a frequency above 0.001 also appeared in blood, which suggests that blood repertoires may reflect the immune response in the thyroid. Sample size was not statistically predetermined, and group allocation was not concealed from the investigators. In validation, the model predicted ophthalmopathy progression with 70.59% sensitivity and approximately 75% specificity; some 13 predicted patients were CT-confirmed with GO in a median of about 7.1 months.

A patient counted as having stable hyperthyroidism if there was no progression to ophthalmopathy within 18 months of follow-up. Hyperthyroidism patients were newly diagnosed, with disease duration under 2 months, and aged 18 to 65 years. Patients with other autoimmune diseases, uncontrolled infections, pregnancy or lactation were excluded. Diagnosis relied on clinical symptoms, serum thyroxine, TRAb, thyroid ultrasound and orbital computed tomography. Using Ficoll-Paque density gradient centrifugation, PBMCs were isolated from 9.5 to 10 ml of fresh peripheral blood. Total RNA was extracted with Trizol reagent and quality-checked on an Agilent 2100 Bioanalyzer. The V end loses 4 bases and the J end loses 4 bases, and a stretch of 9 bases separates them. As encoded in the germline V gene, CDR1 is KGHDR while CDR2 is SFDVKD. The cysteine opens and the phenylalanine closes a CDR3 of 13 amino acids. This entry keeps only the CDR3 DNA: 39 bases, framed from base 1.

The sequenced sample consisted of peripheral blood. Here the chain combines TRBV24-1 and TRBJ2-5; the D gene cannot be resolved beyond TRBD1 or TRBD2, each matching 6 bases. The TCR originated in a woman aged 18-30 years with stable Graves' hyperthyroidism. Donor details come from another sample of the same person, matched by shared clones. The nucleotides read TGTGCCACCAGTGAAGGGGGAGGAGAGACCCAGTACTTC. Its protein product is CATSEGGGETQYF.